The 13 T cell receptor beta chains listed next were all sequenced from one sample in a study of cytomegalovirus exposure and HLA in healthy donors. The table came from immunoSEQ multiplex PCR; TCRdb's copy has only in-frame clones and leaves some out. Among about 360,000 clones listed, 86% were seen once. Sequencing used PBMCs. The origin of the receptors is a woman aged 18 to 35 in good health and CMV-seronegative.

This chain links TRBV28 with TRBJ1-2; the match to TRBD1 covers 9 bases. This CDR3 spans 16 amino acids. Germline CDR1 reads MDHEN; CDR2 reads SYDVKM. V lost 5 bases to trimming and J lost 7 bases; unmatched junction nucleotides: 14. The CDR3 protein is CASSLTGGSLNGGYTF. CDR3 DNA: TGTGCCAGCAGTCTCACAGGGGGCTCCTTGAATGGTGGCTACACCTTC.

The chain joins TRBV7-9 to TRBJ1-1; 7 nucleotides agree with TRBD1. The CDR3 sequence is 15 residues long. Germline V gene lookup returns CDR1 SEHNR and CDR2 FQNEAQ (reference sequence). V was pared by 4 bases and J by 5 bases, with 10 bases of the junction left unmatched. In nucleotides, the CDR3 is TGTGCCAGCAGCTCATCGACAGGGCCGACGACTGAAGCTTTCTTT. This codes for CASSSSTGPTTEAFF.

A single count supports this clone. The chain combines TRBV30 with TRBJ1-1; a weak D match, TRBD1 (6 bases). CDR1 and CDR2 from the germline V gene are GTSNPN and SVGIG (reference sequence). CDR3 length equals 13 residues. The V end lost 8 bases, the J end lost 8 bases, and 21 bases lay between the germline ends. This chain's CDR3 is CAGTGHRGFEAFF. The CDR3 DNA reads as TGTGCCGGAACGGGACACCGAGGATTCGAAGCTTTCTTT.

V is TRBV2 and J is TRBJ1-2, with 7 bases lining up with TRBD1. V shed 3 bases, J shed 2 bases, and the junction held 9 bases outside the gene matches. Germline V gene lookup returns CDR1 SNHLY and CDR2 FYNNEI. CDR3 size: 16 residues. The CDR3 coding sequence is TGTGCCAGCAGTGAGGACAGGTTGCGAGCCAACTATGGCTACACCTTC. Translated, it gives CASSEDRLRANYGYTF.

The V and J genes are TRBV27 and TRBJ2-4; TRBD2 matches 12 bases. Losses at the gene ends were 5 bases for V and 1 base for J; bases not matched to a gene: 6. CDR1 MNHEY and CDR2 SMNVEV come from the germline V gene (reference sequence). The CDR3 extends over 17 amino acids. CDR3 in DNA: TGTGCCAGCAGTCCCGGACTAGCGGGGACGGCCAAAAACATTCAGTACTTC. Translation: CASSPGLAGTAKNIQYF.

This clone was seen only once. CDR3 loop: CASSEWASGRTDTQYF. CDR3 DNA sequence: TGTGCCAGCAGTGAATGGGCTAGCGGGAGGACAGATACGCAGTATTTT. The chain recombines TRBV6-1 with TRBJ2-3; 11 nucleotides agree with TRBD2. V lost 2 bases to trimming and J lost 3 bases; unmatched junction nucleotides: 4. From germline, CDR1 is MNHNS and CDR2 SASEGT. The CDR3 runs 16 residues.

The J gene is TRBJ1-1, the V gene TRBV6-8; unclear D gene. The V end lost 9 bases, the J end lost 3 bases, and 29 bases lay between the germline ends. Germline loops: CDR1 MNHGY, CDR2 SAAAGT. The CDR3 length is 18 residues. The CDR3 reads CARTLRPGPEGRDTEAFF. CDR3 DNA: TGTGCCAGGACGTTAAGACCGGGCCCGGAGGGAAGGGACACTGAAGCTTTCTTT.

The rearrangement links TRBV7-3 to TRBJ2-5; D might be TRBD1 (6 bases). The CDR3 is 14 residues long. Germline-derived CDR1 and CDR2 are SGHTA and FQGTGA. V lost 5 bases and J lost 4, with 14 bases in between. The CDR3 nucleotides read TGTGCCAGCAGCCTAGGGGGACCGGGAGAGACCCAGTACTTC. It translates to CASSLGGPGETQYF.

This chain joins TRBV6-5 and TRBJ1-5; D possibly corresponds to TRBD1 (5 bases). The CDR3 spans 15 residues. Germline loops: CDR1 MNHEY, CDR2 SVGAGI. Trimming removed 2 bases at V and 4 bases at J, with 12 bases between. The CDR3 nucleotides are TGTGCCAGCAGTTACGGGGCCGGGCATAATCAGCCCCAGCATTTT. Its translation: CASSYGAGHNQPQHF.

The chain recombines TRBV19 with TRBJ2-7; TRBD2 matches at 12 bases. In germline, CDR1 is LNHDA, CDR2 SQIVND (reference sequence). The CDR3 extends over 17 amino acids. The junction had 8 bases not matched to a gene; V was cut back by 5 bases and J by 0 bases. The CDR3 loop reads CASSAIGLAGTSYEQYF. The CDR3 DNA reads as TGTGCCAGTAGTGCCATCGGACTAGCGGGAACCTCCTACGAGCAGTACTTC.

The chain carries TRBV20-1 and TRBJ2-4; D remains ambiguous. V lost 5 bases to trimming and J lost 8 bases, with 10 bases between them. The germline CDR1 and CDR2 sequences are DFQATT and SNEGSKA (reference sequence). This CDR3 comprises 11 residues. As DNA, the CDR3 is TGCAGTGCTTTACCGGTCGACATTCAGTACTTC. Translating it yields CSALPVDIQYF.

This chain links TRBV10-3 with TRBJ2-6, with 10 positions matching TRBD1. The J segment lost 2 bases and the V segment lost 0 bases, leaving 7 bases of the junction unmatched. Germline V gives CDR1 ENHRY, CDR2 SYGVKD. The CDR3 length is 19 residues. CDR3 DNA sequence: TGTGCCATCAGTGAGTCGCTGGGGACAGGGGCCCCTGGGGCCAACGTCCTGACTTTC. Translating it yields CAISESLGTGAPGANVLTF.

The chain carries TRBV5-1 and TRBJ2-7; D is possibly TRBD2 (6 bases). V was clipped by 0 bases and J by 0 bases, with 19 bases between them. The CDR3 runs 18 residues. Germline V gene sequence: CDR1 SGHRS, CDR2 YFSETQ. The CDR3 coding sequence is TGCGCCAGCAGCTTGGAGTCCCGTTTTGGGCGGGGCTCCTACGAGCAGTACTTC. Its protein is CASSLESRFGRGSYEQYF.